This record looks at one TCR beta chain sequence and its context. This entry belongs to a study of blood T cell repertoires in COVID-19. Looking at the study overall: Samples came from the United States, Italy and Spain, spanning acute and convalescent COVID-19. T cells, B-cell-depleted T cells, or PBMCs provided the cDNA or gDNA that served as material.

Original processing methods: Estimates of nucleated cell counts were drawn from the amplification of reference gene primers. The repertoire was sequenced with immunoSEQ multiplex PCR; TCRdb's copy has only in-frame clones and lacks some. V and J calls and clone size are given by that table; D and trimming were obtained from the DNA. This sample has tens of thousands of clones; 85% to 90% occur once, and the top ten carry around 4.5%. This sequence was found in an elderly woman with active COVID-19. Material for sequencing was peripheral blood.

The DNA of the CDR3 is TGTGCCAGCAGCTTAGGCAGGGGACTAGTTGGAGAGACCCAGTACTTC. Amino acid sequence: CASSLGRGLVGETQYF. The chain recombines TRBV11-3 with TRBJ2-5; 8 bases are a match to TRBD2. Germline V lookup: CDR1 SGHNT, CDR2 YENEEA. This CDR3 has 16 residues. After removal of 1 base from V and 4 bases from J, the junction contained 8 bases not matched to a gene.